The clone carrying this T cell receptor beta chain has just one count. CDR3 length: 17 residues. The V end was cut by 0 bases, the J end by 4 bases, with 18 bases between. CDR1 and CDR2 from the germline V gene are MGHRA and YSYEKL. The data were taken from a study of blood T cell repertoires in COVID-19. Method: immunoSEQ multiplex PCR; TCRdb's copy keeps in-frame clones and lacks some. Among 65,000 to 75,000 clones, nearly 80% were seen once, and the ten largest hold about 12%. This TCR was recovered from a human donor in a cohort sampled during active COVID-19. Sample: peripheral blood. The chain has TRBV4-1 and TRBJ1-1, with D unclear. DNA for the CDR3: TGCGCCAGCAGCCAAGACTCAAGTCGGGTCAGCGGCACTGAAGCTTTCTTT. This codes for CASSQDSSRVSGTEAFF.